At least ten counts were recorded for the clone carrying this TCR beta chain. The source of the sample is a study of T-cell reconstitution after alpha-beta-depleted transplantation in children. With 5 bases removed from V and 9 bases from J, the gap between germline ends came to 11 bases. CDR3 length: 12 amino acids. A library of TCRbeta sequences, prepared with unique molecular identifiers, was generated. TCRdb re-called the PCR reads through MiXCR, storing one row per CDR3 protein. In the table there are more than 120,000 distinct CDR3 sequences, about 9% of which are singletons. This chain links TRBV12-3 or TRBV12-4 with TRBJ2-1, with D possibly being TRBD1 (6 bases). The sequence came from a female patient between 2 and 10 years old who had a stem cell transplant for congenital amegakaryocytic thrombocytopenia, so the T cells may come from the graft donor. Sequenced material: PBMCs, mostly from graft donor cells, taken 180 days after TCRalphabeta/CD19-depleted stem cell transplant. CDR3 in DNA: TGTGCCAGCAGTCCAGGGGCCAGTGAGCAGTTCTTC. Translated: CASSPGASEQFF.